This T cell receptor (beta chain) derives from a study of CD8+ T cells in alopecia areata. Overall study context: Treated patients received oral tofacitinib, 5 to 10 mg twice daily. Study-wide points: Scalp sample sequencing also detects resident alphabeta T cells of normal skin.

From alopecia areata patients, lesional scalp punch biopsies and peripheral blood were collected. V was clipped by 5 bases and J by 3 bases; unmatched bases: 8. CDR3 length: 15 amino acids. CDR1 and CDR2 from the germline V gene are SGHNT and YYREEE (reference sequence). Comments on this clone: Antigen unknown.

TCR sequencing used cDNA made by reverse transcription of extracted RNA. TCRdb's table, derived via immunoSEQ multiplex PCR, lists solely in-frame clones and lacks some. The table records about 12,000 clones, about 61% of them present only once. The sample comprised skin. J is TRBJ2-5 and V is TRBV5-4; TRBD1 matches 9 bases. The sequence was obtained from a human donor with alopecia areata. CDR3 residues: CASSSSGTGKETQYF. CDR3 nucleotides: TGTGCCAGCAGTTCCTCCGGGACAGGGAAAGAGACCCAGTACTTC.